What follows are 10 T cell receptor beta chains derived from one specimen sequenced in a study of early T cells in non-severe SARS-CoV-2 infection. TCRdb processed the 5' RACE reads anew with MiXCR; each CDR3 protein has one entry. Of about 18,000 distinct CDR3 sequences listed, 5.9% are singletons. Material: whole blood. The receptors derive from an adult who was a healthcare worker with PCR-confirmed SARS-CoV-2 infection or an uninfected control (not recorded which).

This clonotype was recorded at least ten times. This chain uses TRBV24-1 with TRBJ1-1; D is undetermined. The CDR3 has 14 amino acids. Germline V lookup: CDR1 KGHDR, CDR2 SFDVKD. V dropped 3 bases and J dropped 4 bases, with 11 bases sitting between them. CDR3 coding DNA: TGTGCCACCAGTGATGCCCGGTGGGGCACTGAAGCTTTCTTT. Its translation: CATSDARWGTEAFF.

This clonotype came up many times. The gene calls are TRBV5-1 and TRBJ1-3, with D unclear. Germline CDR1 SGHRS, CDR2 YFSETQ. Trimming took 6 bases from V and 2 from J, leaving 15 bases between them. This CDR3 is built from 15 residues. The CDR3 bases are TGCGCCAGCACCCTCCAACACGGGGCTGGAAACACCATATATTTT. Translation: CASTLQHGAGNTIYF.

The sample holds many counts of this clonotype. The genes are TRBV20-1 and TRBJ2-1; 11 bases fit TRBD2. From germline, CDR1 is DFQATT and CDR2 SNEGSKA (reference sequence). The CDR3 is 11 amino acids. The V gene end was trimmed by 2 bases and the J gene end by 15 bases; junction bases not matched to a gene: 3. Written as DNA, the CDR3 is TGCAGTGCTAGACTAGCGGGAGGAATGTTCTTC. Translation gives CSARLAGGMFF.

This clonotype was seen ten or more times. The chain employs TRBV11-2 and TRBJ2-6; TRBD1 is a possible D gene (5 bases). CDR3 length: 15 amino acids. V was cut by 0 bases and J by 2 bases, with 5 bases left in between. CDR1 SGHAT and CDR2 FQNNGV come from the germline V gene. CDR3 protein: CASSLDRAGANVLTF. In DNA form, the CDR3 reads TGTGCCAGCAGCTTAGACAGGGCTGGGGCCAACGTCCTGACTTTC.

This clonotype has a count of ten or more. This rearrangement joins TRBV24-1 to TRBJ2-1; 12 bases match TRBD2. Germline trimming cut 5 bases from V and 1 base from J; bases unmatched to any gene: 5. Germline values: CDR1 KGHDR, CDR2 SFDVKD. This CDR3 region has 17 residues. CDR3 in DNA: TGTGCCACCAGTGGGCCTAGCGGGAGGGCGTCCTACAATGAGCAGTTCTTC. Its protein is CATSGPSGRASYNEQFF.

CDR3 region: CASSSLRGGEQFF. As DNA, the CDR3 is TGTGCCAGCAGTTCCCTCAGGGGCGGTGAGCAGTTCTTC. This sequence joins TRBV5-4 and TRBJ2-1; a weak D match, TRBD1 (6 bases). V was shortened by 5 bases and J by 9 bases, with 15 bases between the two germline ends. Germline V gives CDR1 SGHNT, CDR2 YYREEE (reference sequence). The CDR3 has 13 amino acids.

Many counts were recorded for this clonotype. The rearrangement joins TRBV25-1 to TRBJ2-1; no reliable D call. The CDR3 sequence is 14 residues long. Germline V CDR1 and CDR2: MGHDK, SYGVNS. Trimming cost V 4 bases and J 7 bases, with 14 bases left between them. CDR3 sequence reads: CASSALGWTNEQFF. CDR3 DNA sequence: TGTGCCAGCAGTGCCTTAGGATGGACGAATGAGCAGTTCTTC. The variable domain in full, completed from reference TRBV25-1 and TRBJ2-1, reads EADIYQTPRYLVIGTGKKITLECSQTMGHDKMYWYQQDPGMELHLIHYSYGVNSTEKGDLSSESTVSRIRTEHFPLTLESARPSHTSQYLCASSALGWTNEQFFGPGTRLTVL.

Many counts were recorded for this clonotype. For the CDR3, the DNA is TGCGCCAGCAGCCACCCCGGGAAGAGGACTGAAGCTTTCTTT. Translated: CASSHPGKRTEAFF. This rearrangement joins TRBV4-1 to TRBJ1-1, with D unclear. This CDR3 contains 14 residues. Per germline, CDR1 MGHRA and CDR2 YSYEKL. Deletions cut 3 bases from V and 5 bases from J, with 13 bases between.

Many counts were recorded for this clonotype. The genes are TRBV6-5 and TRBJ2-6; D remains unclear. The CDR3 sequence is 16 residues long. CDR1 is MNHEY and CDR2 is SVGAGI in the germline V gene. V dropped 2 bases and J dropped 0 bases, with 8 bases sitting between them. CDR3 in amino acids: CASSYEGSSGANVLTF. CDR3 sequence (DNA): TGTGCCAGCAGTTACGAAGGATCCTCTGGGGCCAACGTCCTGACTTTC.

This clonotype has a count of ten or more. The rearrangement links TRBV29-1 to TRBJ2-7, with 10 nucleotides matching TRBD2. V trimming: 1 base; J trimming: 5 bases; junction bases outside the gene matches: 8. The CDR3 sequence is 15 residues long. Germline V gene lookup returns CDR1 SQVTM and CDR2 ANQGSEA. In DNA form, the CDR3 reads TGCAGCGTTGAAGTTGGGCTAGCGGGAGTCCACGAGCAGTACTTC. It codes for CSVEVGLAGVHEQYF.